The 13 T cell receptor beta chains listed next were all sequenced from one sample in a study of T-cell memory formation after mild COVID-19. TCRdb re-derived calls from the 5' RACE reads in MiXCR, one entry per CDR3 protein. The sample gives roughly 220,000 distinct CDR3 sequences, over 9% of which show up once; around 3.3% is in the top ten. Material: PBMCs or a T cell subset sorted from them (not recorded which). The receptors originated from a man aged 18 to 29 who had mild COVID-19 (a few samples of this study predate the infection). Cell type and time point are not known.

The chain joins TRBV10-3 to TRBJ2-5, with D tentatively TRBD1 (7 bases). Trimming removed 6 bases from V and 1 base from J, with 9 bases in between. Germline V gene data show CDR1 as ENHRY and CDR2 as SYGVKD. The CDR3 covers 13 residues. Written as DNA, the CDR3 is TGTGCCATCAGGCGGGACAGCCAAGAGACCCAGTACTTC. The encoded protein is CAIRRDSQETQYF.

The chain employs TRBV4-1 and TRBJ2-5; the D gene is possibly TRBD1 (6 bases). Germline CDR1 reads MGHRA; CDR2 reads YSYEKL. This CDR3 has 15 amino acids. V was clipped by 2 bases and J by 2 bases, with 12 bases between them. The CDR3: CASSQPMTGQETQYF. The CDR3, as DNA: TGCGCCAGCAGCCAACCTATGACAGGACAAGAGACCCAGTACTTC.

This clonotype was picked up a small number of times. The gene calls are TRBV5-1 and TRBJ1-6; D is unresolved. Germline V CDR1 and CDR2: SGHRS, YFSETQ. V was shortened by 4 bases and J by 10 bases, with 15 bases between the two germline ends. The CDR3 has 14 residues. CDR3 nucleotides: TGCGCCAGCAGCGGGAGACCGGGCCACTCACCCCTCCACTTT. This codes for CASSGRPGHSPLHF.

This clonotype was observed a few times. The genes are TRBV24-1 and TRBJ2-1; no firm D call. The V gene lost 5 bases and the J gene lost 6 bases, with 4 bases spanning the gap. CDR1 and CDR2 from the germline V gene are KGHDR and SFDVKD. The CDR3 runs to 11 residues. The DNA for the CDR3 is TGTGCCACCAGTGCAGGCAATGAGCAGTTCTTC. Its translation is CATSAGNEQFF.

This chain connects TRBV5-1 to TRBJ2-3, with 10 nucleotides matching TRBD2. Germline CDR1 SGHRS, CDR2 YFSETQ. The CDR3 is 16 amino acids. Trimming took 0 bases from V and 0 from J; bases not matched to a gene: 1. CDR3 in amino acids: CASSLVLAGSTDTQYF. CDR3 DNA sequence: TGCGCCAGCAGCTTGGTACTAGCGGGGAGCACAGATACGCAGTATTTT.

The chain has TRBV20-1 and TRBJ1-5; weak D call: TRBD1 (6 bases). V lost 3 bases, J lost 6 bases, and 15 bases lay in between. CDR3 length equals 14 residues. Germline V CDR1 and CDR2: DFQATT, SNEGSKA (reference sequence). The CDR3 spells CSASAPGGGQPQHF. The CDR3 DNA is TGCAGTGCTAGCGCCCCCGGGGGCGGTCAGCCCCAGCATTTT.

At least ten counts were recorded for this clonotype. The rearrangement joins TRBV5-5 to TRBJ2-6; D call uncertain. Germline V lookup: CDR1 SGHKS, CDR2 YYEKEE (reference sequence). The CDR3 extends over 17 amino acids. Trimming cost V 0 bases and J 4 bases, with 14 bases left between them. The CDR3 loop is CASSLVGSLHGANVLTF. The CDR3 region has the DNA TGTGCCAGCAGCTTGGTCGGTTCCCTACACGGGGCCAACGTCCTGACTTTC.

This clonotype was detected ten times or more. The V and J genes are TRBV4-2 and TRBJ1-1; no clear D gene. Trimming removed 3 bases from V and 4 bases from J, with 12 bases in between. The CDR3 is 14 residues long. Germline V gives CDR1 LGHNA, CDR2 YNFKEQ. DNA of the CDR3: TGTGCCAGCAGCCAGAATTTGGGAGGCACTGAAGCTTTCTTT. It specifies CASSQNLGGTEAFF.

The J gene is TRBJ1-1, the V gene TRBV12-3 or TRBV12-4; D is unresolved. Between the trimmed V and J ends, which lost 0 bases and 4 bases, there was a span of 6 bases. CDR3 length: 13 residues. Here the CDR3 DNA reads TGTGCCAGCAGTTTAGCGCAAAGCACTGAAGCTTTCTTT. Its protein is CASSLAQSTEAFF.

The rearrangement joins TRBV3-1 to TRBJ2-5, with 7 bases that match TRBD1. Trimming cost V 2 bases and J 7 bases; bases outside gene matches: 13. From germline, CDR1 is LGHDT and CDR2 YNNKEL (reference sequence). This CDR3 is built from 16 residues. CDR3: CASSQTQGRTRVTQYF. CDR3 DNA sequence: TGTGCCAGCAGCCAAACACAGGGGCGAACAAGAGTGACCCAGTACTTC.

This clonotype was recorded many times. CDR3 nucleotide sequence: TGCAGTGCTAGCTCCTCGGGCCGGAACACTGAAGCTTTCTTT. This gives the protein CSASSSGRNTEAFF. The chain couples TRBV20-1 to TRBJ1-1; D call uncertain. V was pared by 3 bases and J by 1 base, with 12 bases between. CDR1 and CDR2 from the germline V gene are DFQATT and SNEGSKA (reference sequence). This CDR3 is built from 14 residues.

This clonotype was detected ten times or more. The genes are TRBV5-1 and TRBJ2-3; 9 bases are shared with TRBD2. V lost 0 bases to trimming and J lost 3 bases; unmatched junction nucleotides: 5. The CDR3 has 16 amino acids. Per the germline V gene, CDR1 is SGHRS and CDR2 is YFSETQ. This chain's CDR3 is CASSLDPGLATDTQYF. The CDR3 DNA reads TGCGCCAGCAGCTTGGATCCGGGACTAGCAACAGATACGCAGTATTTT.

The chain joins TRBV10-3 to TRBJ2-7, with a tentative D call TRBD1 (6 bases). Germline CDR1 and CDR2: ENHRY and SYGVKD. CDR3 length equals 16 residues. Trimming pared 3 bases from V and 3 bases from J, leaving 18 bases between. Written as DNA, the CDR3 is TGTGCCATCAGTGATCGAGAAGGGGGATCCGACTACGAGCAGTACTTC. It yields the protein CAISDREGGSDYEQYF.